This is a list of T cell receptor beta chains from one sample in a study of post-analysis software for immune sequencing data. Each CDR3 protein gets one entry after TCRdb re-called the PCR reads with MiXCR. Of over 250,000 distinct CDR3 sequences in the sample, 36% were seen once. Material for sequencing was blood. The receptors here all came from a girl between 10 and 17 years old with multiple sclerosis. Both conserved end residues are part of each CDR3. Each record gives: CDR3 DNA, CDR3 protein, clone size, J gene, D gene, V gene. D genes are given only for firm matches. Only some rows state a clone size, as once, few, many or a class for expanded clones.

TGTGCCAGCAGGTCGACAGGGCGGGGGGCGGCCAAAAACATTCAGTACTTC CASRSTGRGAAKNIQYF many TRBJ2-4 . TRBV27
TGTGCCAGCAGCCAACTCTCAGGGGGCCAAGAGACCCAGTACTTC CASSQLSGGQETQYF many TRBJ2-5 TRBD1 TRBV14
TGTGCCAGCAGTTTAGCGGGAGCGAGCACAGATATGCAGTATTTT CASSLAGASTDMQYF . TRBJ2-3 . TRBV12-3/TRBV12-4
TGTGCCTCCCTAAGGGGGGGCGCAGGAGATACGCAGTATTTT CASLRGGAGDTQYF . TRBJ2-3 . TRBV11-2
TGTGCCAGCAGCCTATTACTAGCGGGAAGAGAGCAGTACTTC CASSLLLAGREQYF once TRBJ2-7 TRBD2 TRBV7-2
TGTGCCAGCAGCCCGAGAAGTGAGCGGAGAGAAGAGACCCAGTACTTC CASSPRSERREETQYF . TRBJ2-5 . TRBV7-7
TGTGCCAGCAGCTTAGCGGGACTAGCTGCGTCTTCTAGCACAGATACGCAGTATTTT CASSLAGLAASSSTDTQYF many TRBJ2-3 TRBD2 TRBV7-2
TGCAGCGTCGTCGGGACAGCTGGGGCCAACGTCCTGACTTTC CSVVGTAGANVLTF . TRBJ2-6 TRBD1 TRBV29-1
TGTGCCAGCAGTTTGGGGTTCAATCAGCCCCAGCATTTT CASSLGFNQPQHF many TRBJ1-5 . TRBV12-3/TRBV12-4
TGTGCCAGCAGCGACGACAGGGGTAATTCACCCCTCCACTTT CASSDDRGNSPLHF . TRBJ1-6 TRBD1 TRBV2
TGTGCCGCAGGAAATACGGACATTCAGTACTTC CAAGNTDIQYF once TRBJ2-4 . TRBV19
TGTGCCAGCAGCCCGAAGGGGCAGAACTATGGCTACACCTTC CASSPKGQNYGYTF many TRBJ1-2 . TRBV7-9
TGCGCCAGCAGCGCCGTCCTCAGGGGGCGAGATGGCTACACCTTC CASSAVLRGRDGYTF many TRBJ1-2 TRBD1 TRBV4-1
TGTGCCAGCAGTGAAGAAAAGGCCAAAAACATTCAGTACTTC CASSEEKAKNIQYF . TRBJ2-4 . TRBV25-1
TGTGCCAGCAGCTACGGGACAGGGGTTGTCTATGGCTACACCTTC CASSYGTGVVYGYTF many TRBJ1-2 TRBD1 TRBV7-2
TGTGCCATCACTAGAACCGGGACTAGAGACAATGAGCAGTTCTTC CAITRTGTRDNEQFF . TRBJ2-1 TRBD2 TRBV10-3
TGTGCCAGCAGTTTAATGGCCAGGGAACGGGGTGGCTACACCTTC CASSLMARERGGYTF few TRBJ1-2 . TRBV27
TGCAGTGCTAGAGATCAATCCCGGGGGCGATACAATGAGCAGTTCTTC CSARDQSRGRYNEQFF many TRBJ2-1 . TRBV20-1
TGTGCCAGCAGCCCCAGGGTAGATAATTCACCCCTCCACTTT CASSPRVDNSPLHF many TRBJ1-6 . TRBV9
TGCAGTGCTAGACCCAGGGATCTCTACGAGCAGTACTTC CSARPRDLYEQYF . TRBJ2-7 . TRBV20-1
TGTGCCAGCGTCGCTGAGAGGGGGGGCGATACGCAGTATTTT CASVAERGGDTQYF . TRBJ2-3 . TRBV6-5
TGTGCCAGCAGCCCAACTAGCGGGACGTACAATGAGCAGTTCTTC CASSPTSGTYNEQFF many TRBJ2-1 TRBD2 TRBV9
TGTGCCAGCAGCCGAGAGGGGGTGAGTGGCTACACCTTC CASSREGVSGYTF many TRBJ1-2 . TRBV3-1
TGCGCCAGCAGCCACCCAGGGTGGAGGGGGAGGGAAGAGACCCGGTACTTC CASSHPGWRGREETRYF . TRBJ2-5 . TRBV4-1
TGCAGCGTCGCCTCACCTGCTTTTACAACTCGTTACACCGGGGAGCTGTTTTTT CSVASPAFTTRYTGELFF many TRBJ2-2 . TRBV29-1
TGTGCCAGTAGTCTCAGACTAGCGGGAGCCACAGATACGCAGTATTTT CASSLRLAGATDTQYF few TRBJ2-3 TRBD2 TRBV19
TGTGCCAGCAGCTCAGGGGGCTCCCTTATCTCTGGGGCCAACGTCCTGACTTTC CASSSGGSLISGANVLTF many TRBJ2-6 TRBD1 TRBV7-9
TGTGCCAGCAACCCCTCAGCGACTAGCGGCCAGCAGTTCTTC CASNPSATSGQQFF . TRBJ2-1 TRBD2 TRBV4-2
TGCAGTGCTAGTAGCGGGGGGCCCCGCAATGAGCGGTTCTTC CSASSGGPRNERFF . TRBJ2-1 TRBD2 TRBV20-1
TGCGCCAGCAGCAACCCCGGGACAGTCTATGGCTACACCTTC CASSNPGTVYGYTF many TRBJ1-2 TRBD1 TRBV5-1
TGCAGTGCTAGAGGGACCTCCGGGACAGGGGATTTTTATGAGCAGTTCTTC CSARGTSGTGDFYEQFF many TRBJ2-1 TRBD1 TRBV20-1
TGTGCCAGCAGCCCAGGGACTAAACACCATACGCAGTATTTT CASSPGTKHHTQYF many TRBJ2-3 TRBD2 TRBV7-2